This T cell receptor (beta chain) was recovered during a study of blood T cell repertoires in COVID-19 (dated by TCRdb to the early 2020s). At the level of the whole study: The collaborator samples originated in the United States, Italy and Spain and spanned the acute and convalescent phases of COVID-19. The material from the prospective study consisted of cDNA or gDNA derived from T cells, B-cell-depleted T cells, or PBMCs. The dataset comprised deeply sampled blood TCRbeta repertoires from subjects exposed to, actively infected with, or recovered from COVID-19. The repertoires were released in a freely available public database meant as a resource for research on the immune response to SARS-CoV-2. Samples came from the ongoing ImmuneRACE study (first 160 participants) plus 1,254 subjects from 6 global collaborators. Sample metadata almost always included a de-identified subject ID, COVID-19 status, age in years and sex. Where available, HLA class I and class II types were taken from metadata supplied by the sample provider and were not determined by assay-based typing. The paper as a whole reports these results and caveats: The amount of clinical and demographic metadata varied by source and participant and was provided uncurated.

Concerning this clone itself: Its antigen specificity is not known. No much larger clonotype is one base removed from it; base qualities were not supplied.

TCRbeta CDR3 regions were amplified from genomic DNA by means of the immunoSEQ Assay, a bias-controlled multiplex PCR. The study's processing was this. The number of nucleated cells in each sample was estimated from the amplification of reference gene primers within the assay. Sequence reads were collapsed and filtered to measure the absolute abundance of every unique TCRbeta CDR3 rearrangement. For each sample, productive Simpson clonality was calculated by taking the square root of Simpson's diversity index across productive rearrangements. Entries here come from immuneACCESS through TCRdb and include only in-frame sequences with V and J called. Some clones fail to appear in such tables; in the studies checked, an unresolved V gene covers under half of the shortfall, and the cause of the remainder is unknown. V, J and clone size derive from that table, while D and trimming were established from the DNA sequence. This sample holds tens of thousands of clones; more than 80% were observed only once. About 10% of the sample goes to the ten largest clones.

The collaborating institutions used their own protocols to collect whole blood in K2EDTA tubes. For TCRbeta analysis, collaborator samples were shipped as frozen whole blood, as isolated PBMCs, or as DNA extracted from either sample type. The V end loses 1 base and the J end loses 4 bases, and a stretch of 13 bases separates them. Including cysteine and phenylalanine, the CDR3 has 16 amino acids. Just the 48-base CDR3 DNA is kept, in frame starting at base 1. Reading the germline V gene gives CDR1 SGHNT and CDR2 YENEEA. This sequence was found in a human donor in a cohort sampled during active COVID-19. Sequencing was carried out using peripheral blood. The receptor chain draws on TRBV11-3 and TRBJ2-2, and the D gene may be TRBD1, 5 bases matching. The CDR3 is CASSLVSGSSTGELFF. The DNA sequence reads TGTGCCAGCAGCTTAGTATCAGGGTCTAGCACCGGGGAGCTGTTTTTT. Outside the CDR3, residues come from the reference TRBV11-3 and TRBJ2-2 proteins, so the full variable domain is: EAGVVQSPRYKIIEKKQPVAFWCNPISGHNTLYWYLQNLGQGPELLIRYENEEAVDDSQLPKDRFSAERLKGVDSTLKIQPAELGDSAVYLCASSLVSGSSTGELFFGEGSRLTVL.